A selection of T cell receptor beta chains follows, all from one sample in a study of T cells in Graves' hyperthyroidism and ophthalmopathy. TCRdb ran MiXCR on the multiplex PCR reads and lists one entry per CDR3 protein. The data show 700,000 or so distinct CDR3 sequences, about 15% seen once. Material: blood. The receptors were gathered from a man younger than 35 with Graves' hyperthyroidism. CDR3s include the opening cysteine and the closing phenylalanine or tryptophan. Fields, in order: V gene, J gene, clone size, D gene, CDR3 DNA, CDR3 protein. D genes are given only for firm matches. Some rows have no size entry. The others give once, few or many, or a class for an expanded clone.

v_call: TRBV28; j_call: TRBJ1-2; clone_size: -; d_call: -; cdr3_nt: TGTGCCAGCAGTTTAGGGCCGCTACCTAACTATGGCTACACCTTC; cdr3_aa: CASSLGPLPNYGYTF
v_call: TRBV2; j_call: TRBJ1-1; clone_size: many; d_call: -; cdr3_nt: TGTGCCAGTCTCATACAGGGGAACACTGAAGCTTTCTTT; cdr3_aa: CASLIQGNTEAFF
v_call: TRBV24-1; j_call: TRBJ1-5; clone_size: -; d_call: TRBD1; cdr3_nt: TGTGCCACCAGTTCGACAGGGGTTGATCAGCCCCAGCATTTT; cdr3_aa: CATSSTGVDQPQHF
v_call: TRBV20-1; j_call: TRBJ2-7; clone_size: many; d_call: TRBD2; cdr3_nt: TGCAGTGCTAGAGATCGAAGGACTAGCGGGAGCTCCTACGAGCAGTACTTC; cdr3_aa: CSARDRRTSGSSYEQYF
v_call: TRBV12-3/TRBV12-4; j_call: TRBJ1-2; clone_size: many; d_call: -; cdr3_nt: TGTGCCAGCAGTTTTGACAGGAACTATGGCTACACCTTC; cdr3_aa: CASSFDRNYGYTF
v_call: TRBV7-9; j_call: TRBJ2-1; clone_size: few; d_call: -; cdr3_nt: TGTGCCAGCAGCTTAGCCCCTACTAGTTTCAATGAGCAGTTCTTC; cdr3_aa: CASSLAPTSFNEQFF
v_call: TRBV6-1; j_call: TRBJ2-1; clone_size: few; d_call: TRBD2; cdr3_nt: TGTGCCAGCTGGACTAGCGTTTCCAATGAGCAGTTCTTC; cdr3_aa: CASWTSVSNEQFF
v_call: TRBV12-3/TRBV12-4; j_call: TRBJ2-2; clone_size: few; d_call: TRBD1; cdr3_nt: TGTGCCAGCAGTCGACAGGGCGGAGAGCTGTTTTTT; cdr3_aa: CASSRQGGELFF
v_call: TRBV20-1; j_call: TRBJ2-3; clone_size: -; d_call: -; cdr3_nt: TGCAGTGCTCAATCCCCCCCCACAGATACGCAGTATTTT; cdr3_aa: CSAQSPPTDTQYF
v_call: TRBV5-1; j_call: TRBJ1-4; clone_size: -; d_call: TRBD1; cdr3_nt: TGCGCCAGCAGCTTGGACGGGACAGATGCAAAACTGTTTTTT; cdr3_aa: CASSLDGTDAKLFF
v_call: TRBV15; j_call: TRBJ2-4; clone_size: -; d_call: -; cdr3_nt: TGTGCCACCAGCAGTGGTCGCTTAGCCAAAAACATTCAGTACTTC; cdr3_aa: CATSSGRLAKNIQYF
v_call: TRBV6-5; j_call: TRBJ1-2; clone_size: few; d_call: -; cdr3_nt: TGTGCCAGCAGTTACTCGGGGGACTACTATGGCTACACCTTC; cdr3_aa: CASSYSGDYYGYTF
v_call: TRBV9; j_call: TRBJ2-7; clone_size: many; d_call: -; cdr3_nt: TGTGCCAGCAGCGTAGGGGCGGTAGCATCGTCCTACGAGCAGTACTTC; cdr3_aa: CASSVGAVASSYEQYF
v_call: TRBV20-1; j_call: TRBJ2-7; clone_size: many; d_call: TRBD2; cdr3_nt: TGCAGTGCTAGAACCAGCGGGAGAGGTGCCTACGAGCAGTACTTC; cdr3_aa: CSARTSGRGAYEQYF
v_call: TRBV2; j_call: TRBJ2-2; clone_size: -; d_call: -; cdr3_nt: TGTGCCAGCAGTGGGGAGATTAACACCGGGGAGCTGTTTTTT; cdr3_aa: CASSGEINTGELFF
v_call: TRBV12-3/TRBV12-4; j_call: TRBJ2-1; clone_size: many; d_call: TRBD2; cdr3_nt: TGTGCCAGCAGTTTCGGAGCGGGAGATACAACCTACAATGAGCAGTTCTTC; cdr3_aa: CASSFGAGDTTYNEQFF
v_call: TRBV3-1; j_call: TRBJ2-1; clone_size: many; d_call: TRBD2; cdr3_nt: TGTGCCAGCAGCCAAGATCTAGCGGGAGGAGGTAATGAGCAGTTCTTC; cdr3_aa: CASSQDLAGGGNEQFF
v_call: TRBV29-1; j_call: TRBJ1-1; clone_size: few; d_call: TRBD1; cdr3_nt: TGCAGCTCCTACCAGGGGGGTGGCACTGAAGCTTTCTTT; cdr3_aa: CSSYQGGGTEAFF
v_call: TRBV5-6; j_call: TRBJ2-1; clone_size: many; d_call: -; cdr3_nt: TGTGCCAGCAGCTGGAGGTATGCCTACAATGAGCAGTTCTTC; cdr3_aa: CASSWRYAYNEQFF
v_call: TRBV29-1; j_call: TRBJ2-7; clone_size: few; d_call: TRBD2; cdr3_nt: TGCAGCGTTGAAGGACTAGCGGGACATTACGAGCAGTACTTC; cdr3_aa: CSVEGLAGHYEQYF
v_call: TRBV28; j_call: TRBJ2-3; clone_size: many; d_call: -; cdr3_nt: TGTGCCAGCAGCTGGTCGGAACAAGATACGCAGTATTTT; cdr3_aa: CASSWSEQDTQYF
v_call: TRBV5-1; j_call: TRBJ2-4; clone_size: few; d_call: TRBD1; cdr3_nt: TGCGCCAGCAGCCTCGGGACAGGGTCGAACATTCAGTACTTC; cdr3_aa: CASSLGTGSNIQYF
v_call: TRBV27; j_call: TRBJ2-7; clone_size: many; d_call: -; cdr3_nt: TGTGCCAGCAGGCCGGGCCTGGCCTCCTACGAGCAGTACTTC; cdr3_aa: CASRPGLASYEQYF
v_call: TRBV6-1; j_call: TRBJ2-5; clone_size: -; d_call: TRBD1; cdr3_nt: TGTGCCAGCAGACGCCGGGACAGGAGAGAGACCCAGTACTTC; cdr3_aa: CASRRRDRRETQYF
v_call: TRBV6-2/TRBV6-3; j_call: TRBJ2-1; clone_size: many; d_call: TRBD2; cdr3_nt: TGTGCCAGCAGTTACGAACTAGCGGGAGTAAACAATGAGCAGTTCTTC; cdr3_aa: CASSYELAGVNNEQFF
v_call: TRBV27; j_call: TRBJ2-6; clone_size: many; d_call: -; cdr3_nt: TGTGCCAGCAGGAAACTCGGTTTAATCCTTGGCTCTGGGGCCAACGTCCTGACTTTC; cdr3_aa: CASRKLGLILGSGANVLTF
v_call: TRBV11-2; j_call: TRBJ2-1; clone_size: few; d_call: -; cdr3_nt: TGTGCCAGCAGCTTGGGACCGGGCTGGGATGAGCGGTTCTTC; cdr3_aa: CASSLGPGWDERFF
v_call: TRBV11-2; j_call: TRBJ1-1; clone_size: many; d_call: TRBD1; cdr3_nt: TGTGCCAGCAGCCACCAAAGGGGGCGGAGCACTGAAGCTTTCTTT; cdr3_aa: CASSHQRGRSTEAFF
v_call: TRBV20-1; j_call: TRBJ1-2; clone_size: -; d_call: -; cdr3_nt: TGCAGTGCTAGTGGCCGGGGCAGAGCTAACTATGGCTACACCTTC; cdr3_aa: CSASGRGRANYGYTF
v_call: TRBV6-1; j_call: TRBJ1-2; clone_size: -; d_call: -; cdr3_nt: TGTGCCAGCAGTGTTGAGAGGGTTTATGGCTACACCTTC; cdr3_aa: CASSVERVYGYTF
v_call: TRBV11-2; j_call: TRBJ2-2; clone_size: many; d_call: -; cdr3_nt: TGTGCCAGCAGCCCCCTTACGGGCACCGGGGAGCTGTTTTTT; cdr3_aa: CASSPLTGTGELFF
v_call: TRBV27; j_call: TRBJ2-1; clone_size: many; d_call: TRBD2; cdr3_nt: TGTGCCAGCAGCGAAGGGACTAGCGGGACCTATGAGCAGTTCTTC; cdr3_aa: CASSEGTSGTYEQFF
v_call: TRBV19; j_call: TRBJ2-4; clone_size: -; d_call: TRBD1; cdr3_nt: TGTGCCAGTAGGGCGGGACAGGTCGAAAACATTCAGTACTTC; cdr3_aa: CASRAGQVENIQYF
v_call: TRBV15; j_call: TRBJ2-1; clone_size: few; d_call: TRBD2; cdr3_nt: TGTGCCACCAGCAGAGGAGGGACTAGCGGGAGTAATGAGCAGTTCTTC; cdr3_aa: CATSRGGTSGSNEQFF
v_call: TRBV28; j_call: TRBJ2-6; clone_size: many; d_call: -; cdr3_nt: TGTGCCAGCCGCCGGGGTTCTGGGGCCAACGTCCTGACTTTC; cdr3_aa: CASRRGSGANVLTF
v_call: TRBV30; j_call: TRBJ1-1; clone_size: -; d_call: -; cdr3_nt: TGTGCCTGGACGTGGACCCTGTGGACTGAAGCTTTCTTT; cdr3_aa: CAWTWTLWTEAFF
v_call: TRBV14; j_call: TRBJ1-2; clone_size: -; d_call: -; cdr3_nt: TGTGCCAGCAGCCAGCGGGGGGGCGACTATGGCTACACCTTC; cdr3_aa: CASSQRGGDYGYTF
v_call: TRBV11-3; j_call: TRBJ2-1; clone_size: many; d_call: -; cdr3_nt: TGTGCCAGCAGCAACGGACTAAGCTCCTACAATGAGCAGTTCTTC; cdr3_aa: CASSNGLSSYNEQFF
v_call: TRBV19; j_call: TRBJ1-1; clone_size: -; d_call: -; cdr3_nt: TGTGCCAGTAGCCTGGACAGAGTCGCTTTCTTT; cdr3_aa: CASSLDRVAFF
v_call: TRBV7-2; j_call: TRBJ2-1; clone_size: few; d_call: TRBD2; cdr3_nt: TGTGCCAGCAGCCACCCCCCCCCCCTAGCGGGAGGGCCTTTTGAGCAGTTCTTC; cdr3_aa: CASSHPPPLAGGPFEQFF
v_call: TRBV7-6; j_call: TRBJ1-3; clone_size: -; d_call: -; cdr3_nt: TGTGCCAGCAGCTTAGCTTATCCGAGCTCTGGAAACACCATATATTTT; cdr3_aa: CASSLAYPSSGNTIYF
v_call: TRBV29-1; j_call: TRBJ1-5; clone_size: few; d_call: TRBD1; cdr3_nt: TGCAGCGTTGGACAGGGGGCAGAAAGCAATCAGCCCCAGCATTTT; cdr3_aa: CSVGQGAESNQPQHF
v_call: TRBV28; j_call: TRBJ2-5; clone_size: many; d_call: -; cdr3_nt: TGTGCCAGCAGTACCCCTTTGGAGACCCAGTACTTC; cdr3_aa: CASSTPLETQYF
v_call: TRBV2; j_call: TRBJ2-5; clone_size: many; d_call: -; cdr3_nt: TGTGCCAGCATCCTCTTTCTTGGTTGGCAAGAGACCCAGTACTTC; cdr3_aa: CASILFLGWQETQYF
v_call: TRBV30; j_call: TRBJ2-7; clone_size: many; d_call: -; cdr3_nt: TGTGCCTGGAGTTCGGGCCCCCCGAGCTCCTACGAGCAGTACTTC; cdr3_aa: CAWSSGPPSSYEQYF
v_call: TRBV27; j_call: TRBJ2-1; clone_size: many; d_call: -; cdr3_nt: TGTGCCAGCAGTTCCCTAGTTAGTGAGCAGTTCTTC; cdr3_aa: CASSSLVSEQFF
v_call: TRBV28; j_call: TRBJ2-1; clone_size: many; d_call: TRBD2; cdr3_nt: TGTGCCAGCAGTTCTAGGACTAGCGGGAGGGCTACCTACAATGAGCAGTTCTTC; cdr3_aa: CASSSRTSGRATYNEQFF
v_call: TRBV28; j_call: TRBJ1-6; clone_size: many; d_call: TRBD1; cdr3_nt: TGTGCCAGCCGGGACAGCCATTCACCCCTCCACTTT; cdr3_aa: CASRDSHSPLHF
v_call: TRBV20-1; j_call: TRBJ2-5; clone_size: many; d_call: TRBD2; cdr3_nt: TGCAGTGCTACTAGGACTAGCGGGAGGTTAGAGACCCAGTACTTC; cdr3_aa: CSATRTSGRLETQYF
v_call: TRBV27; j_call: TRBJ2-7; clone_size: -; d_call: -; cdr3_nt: TGTGCCAGCAGTTTATACCCCCCTTACGAGCAGTACTTC; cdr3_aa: CASSLYPPYEQYF
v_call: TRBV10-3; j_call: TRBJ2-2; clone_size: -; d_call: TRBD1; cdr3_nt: TGTGCCATCAGACAGGGGGCAGGGACCGGGGAGCTGTTTTTT; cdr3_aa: CAIRQGAGTGELFF
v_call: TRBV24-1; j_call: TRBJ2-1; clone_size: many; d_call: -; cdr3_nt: TGTGCCACCAGTGGCTCCAGGGGCTCCTACAATGAGCAGTTCTTC; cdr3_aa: CATSGSRGSYNEQFF
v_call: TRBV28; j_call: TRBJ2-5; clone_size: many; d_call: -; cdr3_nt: TGTGCCAGCAGGTCTCTAGCGGAGACCCAGTACTTC; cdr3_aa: CASRSLAETQYF
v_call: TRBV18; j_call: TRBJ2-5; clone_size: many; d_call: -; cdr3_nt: TGTGCCAGCTCACCGCGGGGACTCCAAGAGACCCAGTACTTC; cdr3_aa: CASSPRGLQETQYF
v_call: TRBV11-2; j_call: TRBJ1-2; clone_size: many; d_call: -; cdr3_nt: TGTGCCAGCAGCTTAGCAGGGCGTATGGGCTACACCTTC; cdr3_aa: CASSLAGRMGYTF
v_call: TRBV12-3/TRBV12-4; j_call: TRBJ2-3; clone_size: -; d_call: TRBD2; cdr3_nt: TGTGCCAGCAGTCTTTCGGGAGGCCCCACAGATACGCAGTATTTT; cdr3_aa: CASSLSGGPTDTQYF